The present T cell receptor (beta chain) was sequenced within a study of blood T cell repertoires in COVID-19. Per germline, CDR1 SGDLS and CDR2 YYNGEE. The CDR3 loop spans 15 amino acids. Trimming pared 8 bases from V and 6 bases from J, leaving 18 bases between. The repertoire was sequenced with immunoSEQ multiplex PCR; TCRdb's copy has only in-frame clones and lacks some. The profile shows roughly 36,000 clones, around nine tenths of them singletons. The sequence came from a man in his sixties with active or convalescent COVID-19. The chain couples TRBV9 to TRBJ1-6; D might be TRBD1 (5 bases). The material sequenced was peripheral blood. CDR3 DNA: TGTGCCAGTACCGCCGGGGGAGCGGCTAATTCACCCCTCCACTTT. Its translation: CASTAGGAANSPLHF. Full variable domain (rest looked up from reference TRBV9 and TRBJ1-6): DSGVTQTPKHLITATGQRVTLRCSPRSGDLSVYWYQQSLDQGLQFLIQYYNGEERAKGNILERFSAQQFPDLHSELNLSSLELGDSALYFCASTAGGAANSPLHFGNGTRLTVT.